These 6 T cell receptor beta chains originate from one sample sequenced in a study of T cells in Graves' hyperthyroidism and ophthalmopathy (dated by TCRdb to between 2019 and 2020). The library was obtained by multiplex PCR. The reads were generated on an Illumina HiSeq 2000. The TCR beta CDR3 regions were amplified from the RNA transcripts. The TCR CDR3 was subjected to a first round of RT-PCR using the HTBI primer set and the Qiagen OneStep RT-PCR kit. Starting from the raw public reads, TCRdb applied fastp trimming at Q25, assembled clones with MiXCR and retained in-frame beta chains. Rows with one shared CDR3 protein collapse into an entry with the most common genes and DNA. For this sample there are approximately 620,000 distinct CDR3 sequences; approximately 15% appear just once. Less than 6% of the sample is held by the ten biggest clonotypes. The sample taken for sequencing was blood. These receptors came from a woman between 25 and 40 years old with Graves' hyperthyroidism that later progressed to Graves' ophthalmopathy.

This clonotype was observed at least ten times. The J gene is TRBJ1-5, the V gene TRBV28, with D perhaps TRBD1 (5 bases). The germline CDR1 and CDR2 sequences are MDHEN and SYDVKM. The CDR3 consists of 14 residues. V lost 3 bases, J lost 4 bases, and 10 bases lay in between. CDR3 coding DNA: TGTGCCAGCAGTTTTGGGGACGGTAATCAGCCCCAGCATTTT. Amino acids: CASSFGDGNQPQHF.

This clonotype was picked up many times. CDR3 protein: CASSLGSPSYSTDTQYF. The CDR3 bases are TGTGCCAGCAGCTTAGGGTCCCCTTCTTATAGCACAGATACGCAGTATTTT. The chain joins TRBV7-2 to TRBJ2-3; D is unclear. V shed 1 base and J shed 0 bases, with 14 bases lying between them. CDR3 size: 17 residues. Germline V CDR1 and CDR2: SGHTA, FQGNSA.

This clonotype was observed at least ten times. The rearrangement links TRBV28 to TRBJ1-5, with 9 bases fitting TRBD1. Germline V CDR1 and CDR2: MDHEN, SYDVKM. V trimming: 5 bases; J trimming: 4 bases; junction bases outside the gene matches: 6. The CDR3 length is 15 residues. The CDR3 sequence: CASSTTGGKNQPQHF. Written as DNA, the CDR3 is TGTGCCAGCAGTACGACAGGGGGAAAAAATCAGCCCCAGCATTTT.

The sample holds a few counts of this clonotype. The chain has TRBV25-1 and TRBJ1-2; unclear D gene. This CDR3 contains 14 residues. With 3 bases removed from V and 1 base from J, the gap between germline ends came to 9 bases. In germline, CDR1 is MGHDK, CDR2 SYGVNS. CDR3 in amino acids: CASSETPDNYGYTF. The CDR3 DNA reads TGTGCCAGCAGTGAGACACCTGATAACTATGGCTACACCTTC.

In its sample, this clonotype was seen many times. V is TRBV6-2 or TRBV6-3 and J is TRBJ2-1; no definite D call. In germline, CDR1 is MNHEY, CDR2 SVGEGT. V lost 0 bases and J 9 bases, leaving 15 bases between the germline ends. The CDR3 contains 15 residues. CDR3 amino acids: CASSYSPASTVEQFF. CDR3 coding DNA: TGTGCCAGCAGTTACTCGCCCGCCTCGACCGTTGAGCAGTTCTTC.

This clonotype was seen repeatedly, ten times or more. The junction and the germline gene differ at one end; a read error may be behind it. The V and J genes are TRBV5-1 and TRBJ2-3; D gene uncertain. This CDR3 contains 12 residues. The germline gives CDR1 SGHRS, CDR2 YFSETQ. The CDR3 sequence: CASSLSLDTQYF. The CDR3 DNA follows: TGTGCCAGCAGTTTATCGTTAGATACGCAGTATTTT.